This T cell receptor (beta chain) was documented in a study of T-cell reconstitution after alpha-beta-depleted transplantation in children. The CDR3 extends over 14 amino acids. Trimming shortened V by 6 bases and J by 4 bases, and 14 bases separated the two germline ends. Germline V lookup: CDR1 MNHEY, CDR2 SVGEGT. The TCRbeta library incorporated unique molecular identifiers. From the PCR reads, TCRdb called clonotypes with MiXCR, one entry per CDR3 protein. The sample shows about 460,000 distinct CDR3 sequences, under 15% of them seen only once. This clonotype was counted a few times. The sample was PBMCs from the stem cell graft donor, taken from the stem cell graft. The chain has TRBV6-2 or TRBV6-3 and TRBJ2-3, with D maybe TRBD2 (5 bases). This clonotype was sampled from a human donor who donated a stem cell graft to a child with combined immunodeficiency. CDR3 sequence: CASRTGLTPDTQYF. CDR3 DNA sequence: TGTGCCAGCAGAACCGGACTGACCCCAGATACGCAGTATTTT.